A selection of T cell receptor beta chains follows, all from one sample in a study of cytomegalovirus exposure and HLA in healthy donors. Only in-frame clones appear in the TCRdb table, and some are missing; sequencing was by immunoSEQ multiplex PCR. The sample includes about 140,000 clones, around 81% seen only once; the top ten take over 2%. Sequenced input: PBMCs. Receptors were obtained from a man between 50 and 59 years old in good health and CMV-seronegative. Each CDR3 is given with its conserved first and last residue. A D gene is named only where the DNA matches it firmly. Part of the rows lack a size; the others show once, few, many or a class for expanded clones.

CDR3 protein,CDR3 DNA,clone size,D gene,J gene,V gene,CDR3 length
CASSETGGSGNTIYF,TGTGCCAGCAGTGAAACCGGGGGCTCTGGAAACACCATATATTTT,NA,NA,TRBJ1-3,TRBV6-1,15
CSARLAVYQETQYF,TGCAGCGCACGACTAGCGGTGTACCAAGAGACCCAGTACTTC,NA,TRBD2,TRBJ2-5,TRBV29-1,14
CASSLLNQPQHF,TGTGCCAGCAGTCTTCTGAATCAGCCCCAGCATTTT,once,NA,TRBJ1-5,TRBV28,12
CASSFTLGAAGELFF,TGTGCCAGCAGCTTTACACTTGGTGCGGCCGGGGAGCTGTTTTTT,NA,NA,TRBJ2-2,TRBV5-4,15
CASSLGGQGFMKQFF,TGTGCCAGCAGCCTGGGGGGGCAGGGCTTTATGAAGCAGTTCTTC,NA,NA,TRBJ2-1,TRBV7-2,15
CASSLEGRTEAFF,TGTGCCAGCAGCTTAGAAGGGAGAACTGAAGCTTTCTTT,NA,NA,TRBJ1-1,TRBV7-9,13
CASSLSIPGTGKDIQYF,TGTGCCAGCAGTTTATCGATCCCGGGGACAGGGAAAGACATTCAGTACTTC,NA,TRBD1,TRBJ2-4,TRBV27,17
CSVRSGRAVNEQFF,TGCAGCGTTCGTAGCGGGAGGGCCGTCAATGAGCAGTTCTTC,NA,TRBD2,TRBJ2-1,TRBV29-1,14
CANVCYQPGGLAGVGWLGEQYF,TGCGCCAACGTGTGTTACCAACCCGGGGGCCTAGCGGGAGTTGGATGGCTAGGGGAGCAGTACTTC,NA,TRBD2,TRBJ2-7,TRBV10-1,22
CSVEAGIQSGANVLTF,TGCAGCGTTGAGGCAGGAATTCAATCTGGGGCCAACGTCCTGACTTTC,NA,NA,TRBJ2-6,TRBV29-1,16
CASSLGQTSTDTQYF,TGCGCCAGCAGCTTAGGACAGACTAGCACAGATACGCAGTATTTT,NA,NA,TRBJ2-3,TRBV5-1,15
CASSPGRTEAFF,TGTGCCAGCAGCCCAGGAAGGACTGAAGCTTTCTTT,NA,NA,TRBJ1-1,TRBV7-9,12
CASGLTGGGWQPQHF,TGTGCCAGCGGCTTAACAGGGGGCGGATGGCAGCCCCAGCATTTT,NA,TRBD1,TRBJ1-5,TRBV2,15
CASSFPRQGPNTEAFF,TGTGCCAGCAGTTTCCCCCGACAGGGGCCGAACACTGAAGCTTTCTTT,NA,TRBD1,TRBJ1-1,TRBV28,16
CASSLNPGNTGELFF,TGCGCCAGCAGCTTGAATCCGGGAAACACCGGGGAGCTGTTTTTT,NA,NA,TRBJ2-2,TRBV5-1,15
CASSLDNPGGTEAFF,TGCGCCAGCAGCTTGGATAATCCAGGGGGCACTGAAGCTTTCTTT,NA,TRBD1,TRBJ1-1,TRBV5-1,15
CASSERSSYNEQFF,TGTGCCAGCAGTGAGCGAAGCTCCTACAATGAGCAGTTCTTC,once,NA,TRBJ2-1,TRBV2,14
CASSLVPEVGYTF,TGTGCCAGTAGTCTGGTCCCCGAGGTTGGCTACACCTTC,NA,NA,TRBJ1-2,TRBV19,13
CASSPGRAIYGYTF,TGTGCCAGCAGCCCCGGGAGGGCGATCTATGGCTACACCTTC,once,NA,TRBJ1-2,TRBV7-6,14
CASRDSPVDEQYF,TGTGCCAGCAGGGACTCCCCGGTTGACGAGCAGTACTTC,NA,NA,TRBJ2-7,TRBV6-1,13
CASGRVTNYGYTF,TGTGCCAGCGGCAGGGTCACTAACTATGGCTACACCTTC,NA,NA,TRBJ1-2,TRBV28,13
CASSQGNNGYTF,TGTGCCAGCAGCCAGGGAAACAATGGCTACACCTTC,NA,NA,TRBJ1-2,TRBV11-3,12
CASSLRTGTEYGYTF,TGCGCCAGCAGCTTGAGGACCGGGACAGAATATGGCTACACCTTC,NA,TRBD1,TRBJ1-2,TRBV5-1,15
CASSPIPPGENTEAFF,TGTGCCAGCTCACCTATTCCCCCCGGGGAGAACACTGAAGCTTTCTTT,once,NA,TRBJ1-1,TRBV18,16
CASRSSGSINEQFF,TGTGCCAGCAGGTCTAGCGGGAGCATCAATGAGCAGTTCTTC,NA,TRBD2,TRBJ2-1,TRBV6-1,14
CASSPYTGELFF,TGCGCCAGCAGCCCCTACACCGGGGAGCTGTTTTTT,NA,NA,TRBJ2-2,TRBV5-1,12
CASSFGGASETQYF,TGTGCCAGCAGCTTCGGGGGGGCCTCGGAGACCCAGTACTTC,NA,TRBD2,TRBJ2-5,TRBV7-2,14
CASSNVQGGKFQETQYF,TGTGCCAGCAGCAACGTACAGGGGGGCAAATTCCAAGAGACCCAGTACTTC,NA,TRBD1,TRBJ2-5,TRBV5-4,17
CASSLGGQGSLSRYTF,TGTGCCAGCAGCTTAGGGGGACAGGGTAGTCTTTCTCGCTACACCTTC,NA,TRBD1,TRBJ1-2,TRBV7-6,16
CASSQEFGTVGSPLHF,TGCGCCAGCAGCCAAGAGTTCGGGACAGTGGGTTCACCCCTCCACTTT,NA,TRBD1,TRBJ1-6,TRBV4-1,16
CASSSSGRGNTGELFF,TGTGCCAGCAGCTCTAGCGGGAGAGGGAACACCGGGGAGCTGTTTTTT,once,TRBD2,TRBJ2-2,TRBV11-2,16
CASSLLQGNQPQHF,TGTGCCAGCAGTTTATTACAGGGCAATCAGCCCCAGCATTTT,NA,NA,TRBJ1-5,TRBV28,14
CAWSTGRGETQYF,TGTGCCTGGAGTACAGGGAGGGGGGAGACCCAGTACTTC,NA,NA,TRBJ2-5,TRBV30,13
CASSQGLIRGGSSYEQYF,TGTGCCAGCAGCCAAGGGTTAATAAGGGGAGGTAGCTCCTACGAGCAGTACTTC,NA,NA,TRBJ2-7,TRBV14,18
CASRATALYF,TGTGCCAGCCGGGCGACAGCCCTATATTTT,NA,NA,TRBJ1-3,TRBV19,10
CASSEAGLAGGEQFF,TGTGCCAGCAGTGAAGCGGGACTAGCGGGAGGGGAGCAGTTCTTC,NA,TRBD2,TRBJ2-1,TRBV6-1,15
CASSLIAGGGYTF,TGTGCCAGCAGTTTAATAGCGGGAGGAGGCTACACCTTC,NA,NA,TRBJ1-2,TRBV27,13
CASTISGGAYNEQFF,TGCGCCAGCACCATCAGCGGGGGGGCCTACAATGAGCAGTTCTTC,NA,TRBD2,TRBJ2-1,TRBV5-1,15
CASSVGQGFYGYTF,TGCGCCAGCAGCGTGGGACAGGGGTTCTATGGCTACACCTTC,NA,TRBD1,TRBJ1-2,TRBV5-1,14